Shown below are 19 T cell receptor beta chains from a single sample sequenced in a study of blood T cell repertoires in COVID-19. Assay: immunoSEQ multiplex PCR; the TCRdb copy retains only in-frame clones and omits some. The sample lists roughly 53,000 clones; 86% were seen once. The sample comprised peripheral blood. These receptors were obtained from a man older than 75 with acute or convalescent COVID-19.

V usage is TRBV19 and J usage is TRBJ1-2; 9 bases align to TRBD1. Germline CDR1 reads LNHDA; CDR2 reads SQIVND (reference sequence). V lost 6 bases, J lost 8 bases, and 13 bases stayed unmatched. The CDR3 length is 15 residues. The CDR3 loop reads CASSALLGQGSGYTF. The CDR3 DNA is TGTGCCAGTAGCGCTCTACTAGGACAGGGGAGCGGCTACACCTTC.

V usage is TRBV10-3 and J usage is TRBJ1-1; a weak D match, TRBD1 (5 bases). The germline CDR1 and CDR2 sequences are ENHRY and SYGVKD. This CDR3 has 15 residues. Trimming stripped 2 bases from V and 0 bases from J, with 10 bases between. CDR3 sequence: CAISETGTVNTEAFF. The DNA for the CDR3 is TGTGCCATCAGTGAGACCGGGACTGTGAACACTGAAGCTTTCTTT.

The V gene is TRBV5-4, the J gene TRBJ2-3, with D possibly TRBD2 on 5 matching bases. CDR1 and CDR2 from the germline V gene are SGHNT and YYREEE (reference sequence). Trimming cost V 7 bases and J 2 bases, with 11 bases left between them. The CDR3 has 13 residues. The chain's CDR3 is CASWLRDTDTQYF. CDR3 bases: TGTGCCAGCTGGTTGAGGGACACAGATACGCAGTATTTT.

The chain is built from TRBV11-1 and TRBJ1-1; tentative D call: TRBD1 (6 bases). CDR1 is SGHAT, CDR2 FQDESV, per germline (reference sequence). Trimming removed 5 bases at V and 5 bases at J, with 12 bases between. CDR3 size: 13 residues. The CDR3 here is CASSLKRGTEAFF. In DNA form, the CDR3 reads TGTGCCAGCAGCCTCAAGAGGGGGACTGAAGCTTTCTTT.

The chain couples TRBV4-2 to TRBJ2-3, with 10 positions matching TRBD2. The CDR3 is 17 residues long. The V gene's germline CDR1 is LGHNA and CDR2 YNFKEQ. Trimming at V came to 1 base and at J to 8 bases, leaving 12 bases not matched to a gene. Here the CDR3 reads CASSQGPGTSVEGTQYF. The CDR3 DNA sequence: TGTGCCAGCAGCCAAGGCCCAGGGACTAGCGTAGAGGGTACGCAGTATTTT.

The chain is built from TRBV5-8 and TRBJ1-1; 7 bases are shared with TRBD1. The CDR3 extends over 14 amino acids. Trimming cost V 4 bases and J 5 bases; bases outside gene matches: 8. Germline V lookup: CDR1 SGHTS, CDR2 YDEGEE. This CDR3 reads CASSRPGGFTEAFF. The DNA for the CDR3 is TGTGCCAGCAGCCGTCCAGGGGGATTTACTGAAGCTTTCTTT.

This clone has a single count. The chain has TRBV19 and TRBJ2-2; 9 bases agree with TRBD2. CDR3 length: 16 amino acids. CDR1 and CDR2 from the germline V gene are LNHDA and SQIVND (reference sequence). V trimming: 5 bases; J trimming: 6 bases; junction bases outside the gene matches: 10. The CDR3 sequence: CASSEKLAGSPGELFF. Here the CDR3 DNA reads TGTGCCAGTAGTGAGAAGCTAGCGGGGAGTCCCGGGGAGCTGTTTTTT.

This chain uses TRBV7-2 with TRBJ2-5, with a weak D call TRBD2 (6 bases). The germline V gene encodes CDR1 SGHTA and CDR2 FQGNSA. The CDR3 totals 15 residues. Between the trimmed V and J ends, which lost 5 bases and 5 bases, there was a span of 18 bases. In nucleotides, the CDR3 is TGTGCCAGCAGCCCTAGCGCCGCGGTGGTGGAGACCCAGTACTTC. It is translated as CASSPSAAVVETQYF.

The V and J genes are TRBV25-1 and TRBJ1-1; tentatively, D is TRBD1 (5 bases). There are 16 residues in the CDR3. V was clipped by 8 bases and J by 3 bases, with 22 bases between them. Germline V gives CDR1 MGHDK, CDR2 SYGVNS. CDR3 sequence reads: CASVPEGRPGDTEAFF. In DNA form, the CDR3 reads TGTGCCAGCGTCCCGGAGGGACGTCCGGGGGACACTGAAGCTTTCTTT.

The gene calls are TRBV7-8 and TRBJ1-2; 7 nucleotides line up with TRBD1. Germline CDR1 and CDR2: SGHVS and FQNEAQ. The CDR3 contains 13 residues. V lost 6 bases, J lost 2 bases, and 3 bases stayed unmatched. CDR3 loop: CASSTTGNYGYTF. The CDR3 DNA reads as TGTGCCAGCAGTACGACAGGGAACTATGGCTACACCTTC.

Only one count was recorded for this clone. One end of the junction fails to match germline, which may point to a read error. The chain carries TRBV7-7 and TRBJ2-1, with D perhaps matching TRBD1 (5 bases). This CDR3 has 13 amino acids. In germline, CDR1 is SSHAT, CDR2 FNYEAQ (reference sequence). Written as DNA, the CDR3 is TGTGCTAGCAGCCCACAGGACAACAATGAGCAGTTCTTC. Amino acids: CASSPQDNNEQFF.

This chain connects TRBV9 to TRBJ2-3; D perhaps matches TRBD2 (6 bases). V gave up 0 bases and J gave up 4 bases, with 9 bases separating them. This CDR3 region has 14 residues. Germline V gene data show CDR1 as SGDLS and CDR2 as YYNGEE. This CDR3 is CASSVGPGADTQYF. In DNA form, the CDR3 reads TGTGCCAGCAGCGTAGGACCGGGGGCAGATACGCAGTATTTT.

The chain has TRBV6-5 and TRBJ2-1; 10 bases fit TRBD1. Germline V lookup: CDR1 MNHEY, CDR2 SVGAGI. Losses at the gene ends were 4 bases for V and 4 bases for J; bases not matched to a gene: 4. The CDR3 has 15 residues. CDR3 coding DNA: TGTGCCAGCAGTTCTCCGGGACAGGGGTACAATGAGCAGTTCTTC. It codes for CASSSPGQGYNEQFF.

CDR3 bases: TGTGCCAGCAGCTTGTTTGCGGAAGGCTCCCAGTTCTTC. The encoded protein is CASSLFAEGSQFF. The V call is TRBV5-8, the J call TRBJ2-1; D not certain. Deletions cut 1 base from V and 13 bases from J, with 15 bases between. The CDR3 runs to 13 residues. CDR1 SGHTS and CDR2 YDEGEE come from the germline V gene.

V is TRBV5-6 and J is TRBJ1-2; D gene ambiguous. V was clipped by 9 bases and J by 8 bases, with 20 bases between them. Germline values: CDR1 SGHDT, CDR2 YYEEEE. The CDR3 consists of 13 residues. This CDR3 is CATTFAAGGGYTF. CDR3 in DNA: TGTGCCACCACCTTCGCGGCAGGCGGGGGCTACACCTTC.

J is TRBJ1-1 and V is TRBV6-1; D unresolved. Germline V gives CDR1 MNHNS, CDR2 SASEGT. The CDR3 runs 14 residues. Between the trimmed V and J ends, which lost 2 bases and 6 bases, there was a span of 13 bases. CDR3 region: CASSERLIRAEAFF. CDR3 nucleotides: TGTGCCAGCAGTGAAAGGCTCATCCGGGCTGAAGCTTTCTTT.

The chain uses TRBV5-1 and TRBJ2-7; 11 bases are a match to TRBD1. Germline V gene lookup returns CDR1 SGHRS and CDR2 YFSETQ. V gave up 1 base and J gave up 4 bases; unmatched junction bases: 1. This CDR3 contains 14 residues. The CDR3 reads CASSLRDRGYEQYF. The CDR3 DNA is TGCGCCAGCAGCTTGAGGGACAGGGGGTACGAGCAGTACTTC.

The chain has TRBV9 and TRBJ1-1; the match to TRBD1 covers 8 bases. Unmatched junction bases numbered 7, after V lost 0 bases and J lost 0 bases. Germline assignment: CDR1 SGDLS and CDR2 YYNGEE. This CDR3 spans 17 amino acids. Written as DNA, the CDR3 is TGTGCCAGCAGCGTAGTCCCCAGACAGGGGATGAACACTGAAGCTTTCTTT. This sequence encodes CASSVVPRQGMNTEAFF.

The chain joins TRBV14 to TRBJ1-2; 7 nucleotides align to TRBD1. Per the germline V gene, CDR1 is SGHDN and CDR2 is FVKESK. The J segment lost 4 bases and the V segment lost 4 bases, leaving 9 bases of the junction unmatched. This CDR3 region has 15 residues. The CDR3 loop is CASSPTGSQAYGYTF. The CDR3 DNA reads TGTGCCAGCAGCCCGACAGGGTCTCAGGCCTATGGCTACACCTTC. Looking up the rest from reference TRBV14 and TRBJ1-2 gives the full variable domain: EAGVTQFPSHSVIEKGQTVTLRCDPISGHDNLYWYRRVMGKEIKFLLHFVKESKQDESGMPNNRFLAERTGGTYSTLKVQPAELEDSGVYFCASSPTGSQAYGYTFGSGTRLTVV.